This T cell receptor beta chain was identified during a study of shared clonotypes between healthy human individuals. Notes on this clone: Its antigen is unidentified.

The table came from immunoSEQ multiplex PCR; TCRdb's copy has only in-frame clones and leaves some out. The sample records under 2.5 million clones, around 93% being singletons. The CDR3 is made up of 11 amino acids. V was clipped by 1 base and J by 9 bases, with 6 bases between them. Per the germline V gene, CDR1 is SGHNT and CDR2 is YENEEA. Study-level findings and limits: Specimens sampled were limited to blood, with tissue repertoires likely differing.

The J gene is TRBJ1-1, the V gene TRBV11-3; the D is unclear. Sequencing was carried out using naive CD4+ T cells from PBMCs. Subset: CD45RA+ positively selected. The receptor's source is a young man in good health. Some clones in this sample may be carry-over from other donors' samples. The CDR3: CASSLGEKAFF. The CDR3 nucleotides read TGTGCCAGCAGCTTAGGTGAGAAAGCTTTCTTT.